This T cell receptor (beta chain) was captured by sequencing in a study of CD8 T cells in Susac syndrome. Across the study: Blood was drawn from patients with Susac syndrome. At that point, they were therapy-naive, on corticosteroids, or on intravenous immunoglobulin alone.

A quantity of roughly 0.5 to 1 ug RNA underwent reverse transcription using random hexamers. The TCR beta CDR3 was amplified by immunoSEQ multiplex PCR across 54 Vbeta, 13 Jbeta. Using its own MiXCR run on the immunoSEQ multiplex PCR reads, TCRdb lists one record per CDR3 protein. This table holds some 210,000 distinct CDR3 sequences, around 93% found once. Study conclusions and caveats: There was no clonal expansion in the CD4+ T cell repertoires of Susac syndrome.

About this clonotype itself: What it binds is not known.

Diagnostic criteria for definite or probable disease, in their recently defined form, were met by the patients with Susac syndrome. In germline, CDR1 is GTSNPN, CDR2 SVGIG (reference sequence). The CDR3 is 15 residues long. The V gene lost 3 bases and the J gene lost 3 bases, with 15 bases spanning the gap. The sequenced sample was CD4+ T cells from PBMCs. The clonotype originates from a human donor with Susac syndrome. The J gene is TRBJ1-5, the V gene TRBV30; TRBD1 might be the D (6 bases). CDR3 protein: CAWSVPDRYNQPQHF. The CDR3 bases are TGTGCCTGGAGCGTTCCGGACAGATACAATCAGCCCCAGCATTTT.